This T cell receptor (beta chain) was identified in a study of blood T cell repertoires in COVID-19. Study as a whole: Samples came from the United States, Italy and Spain, spanning acute and convalescent COVID-19. In each case, the material was cDNA or gDNA derived from T cells, B-cell-depleted T cells, or PBMCs.

V dropped 4 bases and J dropped 3; count of bases not matched to a gene: 9. The CDR3 length is 16 residues. The V gene's germline CDR1 is SGHKS and CDR2 YYEKEE (reference sequence). The protocol was immunoSEQ multiplex PCR, while the TCRdb copy is restricted to in-frame clones and leaves out a portion. The sample shows under 300,000 clones, around four fifths of them seen only once. Sample: peripheral blood. The chain employs TRBV5-5 and TRBJ1-5; 8 nucleotides match TRBD1. The receptor was derived from a woman aged 60-75 years with active or convalescent COVID-19. DNA of the CDR3: TGTGCCAGCAGCCCGGCCGGGACAGGATCCAATCAGCCCCAGCATTTT. Amino acids: CASSPAGTGSNQPQHF.